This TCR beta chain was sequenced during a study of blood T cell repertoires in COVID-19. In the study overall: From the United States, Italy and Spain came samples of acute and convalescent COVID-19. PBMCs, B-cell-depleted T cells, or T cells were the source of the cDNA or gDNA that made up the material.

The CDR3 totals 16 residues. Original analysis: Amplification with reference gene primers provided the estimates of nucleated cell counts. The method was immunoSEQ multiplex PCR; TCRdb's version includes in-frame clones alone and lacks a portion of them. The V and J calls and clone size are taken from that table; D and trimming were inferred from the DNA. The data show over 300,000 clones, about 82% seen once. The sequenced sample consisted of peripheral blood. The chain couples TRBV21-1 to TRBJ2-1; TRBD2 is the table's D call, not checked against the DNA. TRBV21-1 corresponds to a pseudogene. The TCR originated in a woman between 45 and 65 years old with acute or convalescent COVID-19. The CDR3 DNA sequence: TGTGCCAGCAGCAAAGTGGGTCTGCCAGCGGGAACTTCTCATTTCTTC. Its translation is CASSKVGLPAGTSHFF.